This TCR beta chain is from a study of T-cell memory formation after mild COVID-19. Each CDR3 protein gets one entry after TCRdb re-called the 5' RACE reads with MiXCR. The sample holds about 88,000 distinct CDR3 sequences, about 23% seen once. Sample: PBMCs or a T cell subset sorted from them (not recorded which). The receptor comes from a young man who had mild COVID-19 (a few samples of this study predate the infection). Cell type and time point are not known.

CDR3: CAGGQGRVNEQFF. CDR3 nucleotides: TGTGCTGGGGGACAGGGACGGGTCAATGAGCAGTTCTTC. V gene TRBV12-5 combines with J gene TRBJ2-1; TRBD1 matches 9 bases. With 11 bases clipped from V and 6 bases from J, the junction kept 8 bases outside the gene matches. Germline V CDR1 and CDR2: LGHNT, FRNRAP. The CDR3 sequence is 13 residues long.